This section outlines one T cell receptor beta chain sequence together with its context. Its recognized antigen is unknown. No base quality values were provided; no much bigger clone lies one nucleotide off. The library was prepared using 5' RACE. Sequencing instrument: Illumina HiSeq 2000. Template switching introduced a universal primer binding site; the final cDNA contained a unique molecular identifier, enabling accurate counting of TCR cDNA molecules. Specific primers in the conserved constant-segment region were used to synthesize first-strand cDNA for the TCR alpha and beta chains. To control for contamination, every cDNA library was double barcoded, receiving both a SMART-Mk sample barcode and Illumina barcodes. Two successive PCR steps introduced TruSeq adapter sequences along with Illumina sample barcodes. The Illumina HiSeq platform was used with custom primers to sequence TCR alpha and beta cDNA libraries. In the authors' own workflow: MiGEC processed the raw reads to extract unique molecular identifiers, while MiXCR was used to determine the CDR3 positions. For each individual, recombination models were inferred using an EM algorithm with the repgenHMM and IGoR tools. The tcR package in R was used for shared clonotype analysis, with sharing normalized by the product of cloneset sizes. Out-of-frame nonproductive sequences were analyzed to study raw recombination free of thymic and clonal selection effects. TCRdb reprocessing: public reads trimmed at Q25 with fastp, clones called with MiXCR, in-frame beta chains kept. Each entry merges the rows of one CDR3 protein and shows their most common DNA and genes. These V and J calls originate from TCRdb's pipeline instead of the authors' own analysis. The sample table records 1.5 million to 2 million distinct CDR3 sequences; more than 30% of these occur just once. Jointly, the top ten make up about 0.3% of the sample.

All donors were healthy Caucasians. This entry comes from a study of identical twins (dated by TCRdb to about 2016). For the wider study: The study deep-sequenced TCR alpha and beta repertoires from monozygotic twins, unrelated adults of various ages and cord blood to test whether fetal clonotypes persist. To rule out contamination, the twin experiments were replicated at different times with different library preparation protocols. Study-wide conclusions, independent of this receptor: In monozygotic twins, out-of-frame TCR alpha sharing was systematically underestimated by recombination models, although the models agreed with sharing between unrelated individuals. Abundant cord blood beta clonotypes had fewer insertions, young adult naive repertoires showed a similar but weaker trend, and memory repertoires showed no such trend. Out-of-frame TCR alpha sequences shared between twins showed an excess of low generation-probability sequences compared with coincidental sharing between unrelated individuals. Conclusions relied on cross-sectional statistical analysis, since the same donors could not be followed over many years. Zero-insertion analyses could be partly confounded by invariant T cells such as MAIT and iNKT, although diverse VJ usage argued against such confounding for most clonotypes. Excess twin sharing in beta out-of-frame sequences was weaker because fewer shared sequences lowered the signal-to-noise ratio.

The germline V gene provides CDR1 ENHRY and CDR2 SYGVKD. A distance of 4 bases separates the germline ends of V and J, which lose 0 bases and 1 base respectively. The CDR3 sequence holds 15 residues, the cysteine and phenylalanine included. Of all the DNA, just the CDR3 is kept, 45 bases in frame from base 1. The rearrangement combines TRBV10-3 with TRBJ2-6, with no reliable assignment of the D segment. Input material: cord blood. The TCR comes from a newborn girl in good health. The CDR3 loop reads CAISESESGANVLTF. The DNA is as follows: TGTGCCATCAGTGAGTCAGAATCTGGGGCCAACGTCCTGACTTTC.